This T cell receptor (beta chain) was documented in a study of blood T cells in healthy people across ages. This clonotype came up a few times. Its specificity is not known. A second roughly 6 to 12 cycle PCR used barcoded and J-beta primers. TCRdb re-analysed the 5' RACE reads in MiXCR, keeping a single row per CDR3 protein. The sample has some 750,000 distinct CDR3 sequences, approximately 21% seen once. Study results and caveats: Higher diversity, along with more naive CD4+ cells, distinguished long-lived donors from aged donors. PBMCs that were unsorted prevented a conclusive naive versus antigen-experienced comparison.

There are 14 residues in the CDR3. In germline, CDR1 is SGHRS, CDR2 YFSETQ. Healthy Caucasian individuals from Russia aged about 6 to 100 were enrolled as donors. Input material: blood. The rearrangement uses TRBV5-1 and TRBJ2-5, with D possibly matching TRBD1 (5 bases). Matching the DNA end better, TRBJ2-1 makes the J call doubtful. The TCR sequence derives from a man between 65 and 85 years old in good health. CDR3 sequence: CASSFGARLNEQFF. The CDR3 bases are TGCGCCAGCAGCTTTGGGGCTAGGCTCAATGAGCAGTTCTTC.